This is a list of T cell receptor beta chains from one sample in a study of cytomegalovirus exposure and HLA in healthy donors. TCRdb keeps only in-frame clones here, not all; method: immunoSEQ multiplex PCR. The sample consists of tens of thousands of clones, around 67% of them appearing once. Sequenced sample: PBMCs. The receptors stem from a woman between 25 and 40 years old in good health and CMV-seronegative. Each CDR3 is given with its conserved first and last residue. D genes are given only for firm matches. A clone size is listed for some rows: how often the clone was seen (once, few, many), or a class if it is expanded.

J gene	D gene	V gene	clone size	CDR3 DNA	CDR3 protein
TRBJ1-6	NA	TRBV7-9	NA	TGTGCCAGCAGCTACGCCCGCCCGCTGAGCTCCTATAATTCACCCCTCCACTTT	CASSYARPLSSYNSPLHF
TRBJ2-2	NA	TRBV6-5	NA	TGTGCCAGCAGACAGACAGAGAACACCGGGGAGCTGTTTTTT	CASRQTENTGELFF
TRBJ1-1	NA	TRBV11-2	NA	TGTGCCAGCAGCTTAGATCTAGGGGCGCGCGCTTTCTTT	CASSLDLGARAFF
TRBJ2-3	TRBD2	TRBV10-3	NA	TGTGCCATCAGTGGGGGGGGTAGCGGGGAAAGCACAGATACGCAGTATTTT	CAISGGGSGESTDTQYF
TRBJ1-1	NA	TRBV6-6	NA	TGTGCCAGCACCTTTACAGGGTACAGGGAAGCTTTCTTT	CASTFTGYREAFF
TRBJ1-4	NA	TRBV5-8	NA	TGTGCCAGCAGCTTGGGGACTGGAACTAATGAAAAACTGTTTTTT	CASSLGTGTNEKLFF
TRBJ2-5	TRBD1	TRBV11-2	few	TGTGCCAGCAGCGGACAGGGGGCGGTCTTCGAGACCCAGTACTTC	CASSGQGAVFETQYF
TRBJ2-7	TRBD2	TRBV5-1	few	TGCGCCAGCAGCTTGGGGGAGGGGACTATCCCCTACGAGCAGTACTTC	CASSLGEGTIPYEQYF
TRBJ1-2	NA	TRBV6-5	NA	TGTGCCAGCAGTGTCGTGCGGGAGGGGTATGGCTACACCTTC	CASSVVREGYGYTF
TRBJ1-5	NA	TRBV5-5	NA	TGTGCCAGCAGCTTGGTAGGGGGGGATCAGCCCCAGCATTTT	CASSLVGGDQPQHF
TRBJ1-1	NA	TRBV6-1	few	TGTGCCAGCAGTGAAGCACCAGGGGACACTGAAGCTTTCTTT	CASSEAPGDTEAFF
TRBJ2-1	NA	TRBV10-3	few	TGTGCCATCAGTGAGATGGGAGCTAGAAATGAGCAGTTCTTC	CAISEMGARNEQFF
TRBJ1-2	NA	TRBV5-1	NA	TGCGCCAGCAGCTTGACGACAAGTCGGTTGGATGGCTACACCTTC	CASSLTTSRLDGYTF
TRBJ2-1	NA	TRBV20-1	NA	TGCAGTGCTCCCCGACCGGGTGAGCAGTTCTTC	CSAPRPGEQFF
TRBJ1-2	TRBD1	TRBV7-2	NA	TGTGCCAGCAGCTTAGCTCCAGGGGGCCGGGGCTACACCTTC	CASSLAPGGRGYTF
TRBJ2-7	NA	TRBV5-1	NA	TGCGCCAGCACCCCCGGACGGGGCTCCTACGAGCAGTACTTC	CASTPGRGSYEQYF
TRBJ1-1	NA	TRBV18	NA	TGTGCCAGCTCACCACTTCAGGGTGGCACTGAAGCTTTCTTT	CASSPLQGGTEAFF
TRBJ1-4	TRBD1	TRBV6-6	NA	TGTGCCAGCTACTACAGGGGGGTAGGGGAAAAACTGTTTTTT	CASYYRGVGEKLFF
TRBJ1-1	NA	TRBV6-4	NA	TGTGCCAGCAGTCCGGCCCCGGGGAACACTGAAGCTTTCTTT	CASSPAPGNTEAFF
TRBJ2-1	TRBD1	TRBV7-2	NA	TGTGCCAGCAGCCAAAGGGTCCCGGGACAGGAGGTCAATGAGCAGTTCTTC	CASSQRVPGQEVNEQFF
TRBJ2-2	TRBD2	TRBV5-1	NA	TGCGCCAGCAGCTTGGGAGAGAGCGGGGGCACCGGGGAGCTGTTTTTT	CASSLGESGGTGELFF
TRBJ2-5	NA	TRBV18	NA	TGTGCCAGCTCACTCATTAGTCAACCGAGGCAGGAGACCCAGTACTTC	CASSLISQPRQETQYF
TRBJ2-1	TRBD1	TRBV7-9	NA	TGTGCCAGCAGCCTCCGGGACAGCCTTCTAAGGGAGCAGTTCTTC	CASSLRDSLLREQFF
TRBJ1-5	NA	TRBV7-8	NA	TGTGCTAGCAGCTCGGACAGAAATCAGCCCCAGCATTTT	CASSSDRNQPQHF
TRBJ2-3	TRBD1	TRBV7-9	once	TGTGCCAGCAGCTCGCAGGGGGCGCGGGCAGATACGCAGTATTTT	CASSSQGARADTQYF
TRBJ1-4	NA	TRBV7-7	NA	TGTGCTAGCAGCTTAGGTGCAGGGCGAAATGAAAAACTGTTTTTT	CASSLGAGRNEKLFF
TRBJ2-6	NA	TRBV30	NA	TGTGCCTGGAGTTTATTTGGGGCCAACGTCCTGACTTTC	CAWSLFGANVLTF
TRBJ2-6	TRBD2	TRBV5-1	NA	TGCGCCAGCAGCTTGACTAGCGCGGGCTCTGGGGCCAACGTCCTGACTTTC	CASSLTSAGSGANVLTF
TRBJ1-2	TRBD1	TRBV4-3	NA	TGCGCCAGCAGCCTCTCGTCCACGACAGGGGCCTATGGCTACACCTTC	CASSLSSTTGAYGYTF
TRBJ1-5	NA	TRBV27	NA	TGTGCCAGCAGTTTACGGGGGGCGAGGCCCCAGCATTTT	CASSLRGARPQHF
TRBJ1-5	TRBD1	TRBV27	few	TGTGCCAGCAGTCGTTCGGGACAGGTTAGTCAGCCCCAGCATTTT	CASSRSGQVSQPQHF
TRBJ2-1	NA	TRBV9	NA	TGTGCCAGCAGCGTAGACAGGGCCACGGATGAGCAGTTCTTC	CASSVDRATDEQFF
TRBJ2-1	TRBD2	TRBV7-3	once	TGTGCCAGCAGCTTAGGAGCGGGGGGGGGACGTGAGCAGTTCTTC	CASSLGAGGGREQFF
TRBJ1-2	NA	TRBV27	NA	TGTGCCAGCAGTTTATCAGGGGATGGGATCTATGGCTACACCTTC	CASSLSGDGIYGYTF
TRBJ2-7	NA	TRBV5-1	NA	TGCGCCAGCAGCTTCGCACTGGACAATAACGAGCAGTACTTC	CASSFALDNNEQYF
TRBJ2-7	NA	TRBV18	few	TGTGCCAGCTCACAACAGAACTCCTACGAGCAGTACTTC	CASSQQNSYEQYF
TRBJ1-5	NA	TRBV2	NA	TGTGCCAGCAGTGGCCAGGGCCTTCAGCCCCAGCATTTT	CASSGQGLQPQHF
TRBJ2-5	NA	TRBV5-1	NA	TGCGCCAGCAGCTTAGGAACAGGGACCCCGCAAGAGACCCAGTACTTC	CASSLGTGTPQETQYF
TRBJ2-7	TRBD2	TRBV4-1	NA	TGCGCCAGCAGCCAAGATGGAGGGGCGACTAGCGGGACCTCCTACGAGCAGTACTTC	CASSQDGGATSGTSYEQYF
TRBJ1-5	NA	TRBV19	NA	TGTGCCAGTAGTACCTTAGAGGCGTATAGCAATCAGCCCCAGCATTTT	CASSTLEAYSNQPQHF
TRBJ2-3	NA	TRBV5-8	few	TGTGCCAGCACTACCCGAACAGATACGCAGTATTTT	CASTTRTDTQYF
TRBJ2-3	TRBD1	TRBV5-4	NA	TGTGCCAGCAGCTTGAGGGCGACAGGGGCCACAGATACGCAGTATTTT	CASSLRATGATDTQYF
TRBJ2-3	TRBD2	TRBV10-3	NA	TGTGCCATCACCCAGACTAGCCTTAGCACAGATACGCAGTATTTT	CAITQTSLSTDTQYF
TRBJ1-4	TRBD1	TRBV30	NA	TGTGCCTGGAGCCAGGACAGGAATGAAAAACTGTTTTTT	CAWSQDRNEKLFF
TRBJ1-3	TRBD1	TRBV5-6	NA	TGTGCCAGCAGCTTGGGGACAGGGATTGGAAACACCATATATTTT	CASSLGTGIGNTIYF
TRBJ2-7	NA	TRBV28	few	TGTGCCAGCAATACACTGACGACGGGGACCTACGAGCAGTACTTC	CASNTLTTGTYEQYF
TRBJ2-1	NA	TRBV4-2	NA	TGTGCCAGCAGCCAGGCTAGGGGGGGCTCCTACAATGAGCAGTTCTTC	CASSQARGGSYNEQFF
TRBJ2-3	TRBD2	TRBV5-1	NA	TGCGCCAGCAGCTCAGGGACTAGCGGGGTGCGCGCAGATACGCAGTATTTT	CASSSGTSGVRADTQYF
TRBJ2-7	NA	TRBV18	NA	TGTGCCAGCTCACCAGGACAGAGTTATTCCTACGAGCAGTACTTC	CASSPGQSYSYEQYF
TRBJ1-3	TRBD1	TRBV7-9	NA	TGTGCCAGCAGCCTCCTTCACAGGGGAAGTTCCGGAAACACCATATATTTT	CASSLLHRGSSGNTIYF
TRBJ1-4	NA	TRBV4-3	few	TGCGCCAGCAGCCAAGATTTCTTGAGGGGAGGGATGGGTGAAAAACTGTTTTTT	CASSQDFLRGGMGEKLFF
TRBJ1-6	NA	TRBV6-1	NA	TGTGCCAGCAGTTATAGGGAGTCGGATTCACCCCTCCACTTT	CASSYRESDSPLHF
TRBJ2-3	NA	TRBV9	NA	TGTGCCAGCAGCGGGACTGGGACAGATACGCAGTATTTT	CASSGTGTDTQYF
TRBJ1-1	NA	TRBV5-1	NA	TGCGCCAGCAGCTTGGCTCTGGACACCCAAAAGGCTTTCTTT	CASSLALDTQKAFF